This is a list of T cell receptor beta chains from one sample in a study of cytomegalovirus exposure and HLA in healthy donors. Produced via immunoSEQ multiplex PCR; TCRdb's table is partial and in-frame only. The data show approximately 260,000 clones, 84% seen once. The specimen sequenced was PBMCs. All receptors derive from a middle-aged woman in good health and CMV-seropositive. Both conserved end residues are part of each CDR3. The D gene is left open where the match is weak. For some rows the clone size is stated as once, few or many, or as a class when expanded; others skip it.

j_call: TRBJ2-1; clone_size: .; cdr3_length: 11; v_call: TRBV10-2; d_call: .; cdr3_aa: CASSDLVRQFF; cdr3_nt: TGCGCCAGCAGTGATCTAGTCAGGCAGTTCTTC
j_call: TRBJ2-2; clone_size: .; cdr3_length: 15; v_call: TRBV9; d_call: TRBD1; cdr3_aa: CASSPRTGATGELFF; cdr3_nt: TGTGCCAGCAGCCCCCGGACAGGGGCCACCGGGGAGCTGTTTTTT
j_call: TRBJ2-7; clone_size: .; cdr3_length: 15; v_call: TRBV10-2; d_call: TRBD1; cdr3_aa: CASIQDRASSYEQYF; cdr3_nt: TGCGCCAGCATCCAGGACAGGGCAAGCTCCTACGAGCAGTACTTC
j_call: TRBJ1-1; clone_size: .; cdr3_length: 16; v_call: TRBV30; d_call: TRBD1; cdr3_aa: CAWSRTGERTNTEAFF; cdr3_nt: TGTGCCTGGAGCAGAACAGGGGAGAGAACGAACACTGAAGCTTTCTTT
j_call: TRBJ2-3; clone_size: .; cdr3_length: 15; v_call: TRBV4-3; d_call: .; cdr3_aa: CASSQDTGISDTQYF; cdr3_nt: TGCGCCAGCAGCCAAGACACGGGGATTTCAGATACGCAGTATTTT
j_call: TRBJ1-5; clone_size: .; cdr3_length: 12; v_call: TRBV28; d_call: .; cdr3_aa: CASSFGRGPQHF; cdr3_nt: TGTGCCAGCAGTTTTGGTAGGGGTCCCCAGCATTTT
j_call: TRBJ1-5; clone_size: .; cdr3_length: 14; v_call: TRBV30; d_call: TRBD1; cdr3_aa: CAWSSGQASGTQHF; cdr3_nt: TGTGCCTGGAGCTCGGGACAGGCGAGTGGGACCCAGCATTTT
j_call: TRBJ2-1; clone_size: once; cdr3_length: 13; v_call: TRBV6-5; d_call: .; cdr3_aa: CASRGLYYNEQFF; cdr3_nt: TGTGCCAGCCGCGGGCTATACTACAATGAGCAGTTCTTC
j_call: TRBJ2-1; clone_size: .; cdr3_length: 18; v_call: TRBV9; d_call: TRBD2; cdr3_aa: CASSVPAGTSGGELRQFF; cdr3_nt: TGTGCCAGCAGCGTACCAGCGGGGACATCCGGGGGGGAATTGCGGCAGTTCTTC
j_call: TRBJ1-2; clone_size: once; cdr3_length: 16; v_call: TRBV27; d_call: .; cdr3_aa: CASSFGNREWSGGYTF; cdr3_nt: TGTGCCAGCAGTTTTGGGAACAGGGAGTGGAGTGGTGGCTACACCTTC
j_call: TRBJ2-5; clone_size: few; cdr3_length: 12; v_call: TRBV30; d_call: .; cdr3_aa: CAWTSRQETQYF; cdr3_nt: TGTGCCTGGACTAGCAGACAAGAGACCCAGTACTTC
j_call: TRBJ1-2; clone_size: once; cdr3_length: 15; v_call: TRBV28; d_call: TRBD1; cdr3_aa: CASSNPGQGRYGYTF; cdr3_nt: TGTGCCAGCAGCAACCCAGGACAGGGACGGTATGGCTACACCTTC
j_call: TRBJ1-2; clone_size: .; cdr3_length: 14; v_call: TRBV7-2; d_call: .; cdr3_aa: CASSPQGGGYGYTF; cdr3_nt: TGTGCCAGCAGCCCACAGGGAGGGGGCTATGGCTACACCTTC
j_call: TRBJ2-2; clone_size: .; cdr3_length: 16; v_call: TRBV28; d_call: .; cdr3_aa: CASSLISTGKAGELFF; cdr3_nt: TGTGCCAGCAGCCTCATCAGCACGGGGAAGGCCGGGGAGCTGTTTTTT
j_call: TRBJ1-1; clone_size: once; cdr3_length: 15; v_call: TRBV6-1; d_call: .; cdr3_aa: CASSSFSSPNTEAFF; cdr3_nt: TGTGCCAGCAGTTCATTCAGTTCCCCGAACACTGAAGCTTTCTTT
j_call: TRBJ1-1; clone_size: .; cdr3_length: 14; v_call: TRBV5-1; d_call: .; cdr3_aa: CASSPIAGFTEAFF; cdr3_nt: TGCGCCAGCAGCCCCATTGCGGGGTTCACTGAAGCTTTCTTT
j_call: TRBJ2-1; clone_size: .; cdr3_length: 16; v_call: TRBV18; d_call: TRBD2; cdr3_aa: CASSPMTSVSYNEQFF; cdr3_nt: TGTGCCAGCTCACCAATGACTAGCGTAAGCTACAATGAGCAGTTCTTC
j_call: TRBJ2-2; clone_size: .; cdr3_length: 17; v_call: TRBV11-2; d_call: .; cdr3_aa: CASSLGGGRVPTGELFF; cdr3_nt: TGTGCCAGCAGCTTAGGTGGTGGCAGGGTCCCGACCGGGGAGCTGTTTTTT
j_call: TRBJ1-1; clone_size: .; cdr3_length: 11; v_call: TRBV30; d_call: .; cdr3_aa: CAWSRGGEAFF; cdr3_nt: TGTGCCTGGTCACGGGGGGGTGAAGCTTTCTTT
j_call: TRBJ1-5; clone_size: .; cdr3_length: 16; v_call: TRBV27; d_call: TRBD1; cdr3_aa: CASSETGTGFRQPQHF; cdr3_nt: TGTGCCAGCAGTGAGACCGGGACAGGGTTTCGGCAGCCCCAGCATTTT
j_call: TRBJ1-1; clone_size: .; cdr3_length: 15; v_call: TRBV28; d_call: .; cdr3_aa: CASSSTVRGGTEAFF; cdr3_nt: TGTGCCAGCAGCTCCACCGTCAGGGGTGGCACTGAAGCTTTCTTT
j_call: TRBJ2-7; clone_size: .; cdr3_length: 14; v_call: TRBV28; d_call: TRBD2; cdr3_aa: CASSSGTRAYEQYF; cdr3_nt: TGTGCCAGCAGTTCGGGGACTAGGGCCTACGAGCAGTACTTC
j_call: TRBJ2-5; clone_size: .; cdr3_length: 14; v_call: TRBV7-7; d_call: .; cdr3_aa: CASSLVGGKETQYF; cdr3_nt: TGTGCTAGCAGCTTAGTAGGCGGGAAGGAGACCCAGTACTTC
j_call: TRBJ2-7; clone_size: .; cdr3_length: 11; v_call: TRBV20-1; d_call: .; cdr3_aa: CSASLSSEQYF; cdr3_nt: TGCAGTGCCAGTCTCTCGTCCGAGCAGTACTTC
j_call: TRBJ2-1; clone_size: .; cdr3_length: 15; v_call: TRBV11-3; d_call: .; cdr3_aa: CASSFEGTAYNEQFF; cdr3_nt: TGTGCCAGCAGCTTTGAGGGTACAGCCTACAATGAGCAGTTCTTC
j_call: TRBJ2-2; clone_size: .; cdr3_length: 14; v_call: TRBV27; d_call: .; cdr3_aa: CASRRDTYTGELFF; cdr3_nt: TGTGCCAGCAGACGGGACACCTACACCGGGGAGCTGTTTTTT
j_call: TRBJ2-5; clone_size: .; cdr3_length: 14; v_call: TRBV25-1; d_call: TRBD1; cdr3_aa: CASSETGDQETQYF; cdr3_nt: TGTGCCAGCAGCGAGACAGGGGACCAAGAGACCCAGTACTTC
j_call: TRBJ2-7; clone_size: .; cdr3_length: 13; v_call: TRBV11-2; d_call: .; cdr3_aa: CASSSPRGAGRYF; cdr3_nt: TGTGCCAGCAGCTCCCCTCGGGGGGCGGGGCGGTACTTC
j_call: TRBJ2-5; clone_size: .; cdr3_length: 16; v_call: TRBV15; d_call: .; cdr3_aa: CATSRVKAGVWETQYF; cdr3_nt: TGTGCCACCAGCAGAGTTAAGGCAGGGGTATGGGAGACCCAGTACTTC
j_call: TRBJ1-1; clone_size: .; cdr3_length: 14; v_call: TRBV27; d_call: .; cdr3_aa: CASSPDGQYTEAFF; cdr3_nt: TGTGCCAGCAGCCCTGACGGACAATACACTGAAGCTTTCTTT
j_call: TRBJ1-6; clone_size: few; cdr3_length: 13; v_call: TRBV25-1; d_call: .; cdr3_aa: CASSEFGASPLHF; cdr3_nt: TGTGCCAGCAGTGAATTTGGGGCCTCGCCCCTCCACTTT